A selection of T cell receptor beta chains follows, all from one sample in a study of CD8+ T cells in alopecia areata. Libraries were prepared by immunoSEQ multiplex PCR; TCRdb keeps only in-frame clonotypes and omits some of them. The data contain over 250,000 clones, about 62% of them seen just once; the ten biggest clones take up more than 0.85%. This sample comprised CD4+ T cells sorted from blood, obtained around week 53, from a patient treated with tofacitinib. The receptors stem from a human donor with alopecia areata. The conserved cysteine and the conserved F or W are not part of the CDR3 here. Expanded clones get a size class; other rows say once, few or many, or leave the size out.

cdr3_aa | j_call | v_call | clone_size
AWTSVGQGFRAF | TRBJ1-1 | TRBV30 | NA
ASRRRGPQETQY | TRBJ2-5 | TRBV6-6 | NA
ASSLGQNYGYT | TRBJ1-2 | TRBV5-1 | NA
AWSLRRANTEAF | TRBJ1-1 | TRBV30 | NA
AIGEYGDSNQPQH | TRBJ1-5 | TRBV10-3 | few
ASSSPADTQY | TRBJ2-3 | TRBV27 | NA
ASSFGGNNSPLH | TRBJ1-6 | TRBV7-9 | NA
SVENPESTDTQY | TRBJ2-3 | TRBV29-1 | NA
SVGQEYFYGYT | TRBJ1-2 | TRBV29-1 | once
ASSDRQGAHSPLH | TRBJ1-6 | TRBV5-1 | few
ASSLVPTSGGQETQY | TRBJ2-5 | TRBV7-2 | NA
ATSRGWGGRTGELF | TRBJ2-2 | TRBV15 | NA
SVVLAGTYNEQF | TRBJ2-1 | TRBV29-1 | medium-sized
ASSLSRYLQETQY | TRBJ2-5 | TRBV27 | NA
AISDSGVSYEQY | TRBJ2-7 | TRBV10-3 | NA
ASSQDRRGLYEQY | TRBJ2-7 | TRBV4-3 | few
ASSSTGDGYT | TRBJ1-2 | TRBV27 | NA
ASSRKAGQAYEQY | TRBJ2-7 | TRBV18 | NA
ATSRGGGTSSYEQY | TRBJ2-7 | TRBV15 | NA
SVGRQGAYEQY | TRBJ2-7 | TRBV29-1 | NA
AWTQTGGNQPQH | TRBJ1-5 | TRBV30 | NA
SANRVTEAF | TRBJ1-1 | TRBV20-1 | NA
ASSLGRATGELF | TRBJ2-2 | TRBV13 | NA
ASSQSWVGSNQPQH | TRBJ1-5 | TRBV23-1 | NA
ASSPSPGPVTGELF | TRBJ2-2 | TRBV4-2 | NA
ASSVLQNTEAF | TRBJ1-1 | TRBV2 | NA
ASSGFGVGGEQF | TRBJ2-1 | TRBV2 | NA
ASSVGQGLWETQY | TRBJ2-5 | TRBV9 | NA
SVGSGEEKLF | TRBJ1-4 | TRBV29-1 | NA
ASSYWGDNSPLH | TRBJ1-6 | TRBV6-5 | NA
ASSINRHTQY | TRBJ2-3 | TRBV2 | NA
ATSRGVGTLGGEQF | TRBJ2-1 | TRBV15 | NA
ASSLAKSSGGGEQF | TRBJ2-1 | TRBV5-1 | NA
ASSSPGGKNIQY | TRBJ2-4 | TRBV11-2 | few
SAAQGRAEKLF | TRBJ1-4 | TRBV29-1 | NA
AWSVQGIGYGYT | TRBJ1-2 | TRBV30 | NA
ASSPPAATSTDTQY | TRBJ2-3 | TRBV9 | NA
ASSLDEGGGSGYT | TRBJ1-2 | TRBV5-4 | once
ASRWTGAVDTQY | TRBJ2-3 | TRBV7-2 | NA
ASATGQGQPQH | TRBJ1-5 | TRBV10-3 | NA
ASSGAGSPLH | TRBJ1-6 | TRBV19 | NA
ASSREGQGNYGYT | TRBJ1-2 | TRBV5-1 | NA
AWSELTVHQPQH | TRBJ1-5 | TRBV30 | few
ASSPRGGRNTEAF | TRBJ1-1 | TRBV5-4 | few
ASSDRRTDTQY | TRBJ2-3 | TRBV2 | NA
AWDRGIVLDYGYT | TRBJ1-2 | TRBV30 | NA
ASSPRVYNEQF | TRBJ2-1 | TRBV11-2 | NA
ASSVGGTINQPQH | TRBJ1-5 | TRBV9 | NA
ASSVGTPGTDTQY | TRBJ2-3 | TRBV13 | NA
ASSLDRNYGYT | TRBJ1-2 | TRBV5-1 | NA
SVRGSGVETQY | TRBJ2-5 | TRBV29-1 | few
ASSSKYRLMNTEAF | TRBJ1-1 | TRBV5-6 | few
ASSATGTSNTGELF | TRBJ2-2 | TRBV7-2 | once
ASFGDTGELF | TRBJ2-2 | TRBV25-1 | NA
AWSPGGGTEAF | TRBJ1-1 | TRBV30 | few
ASARSGGAGDTQY | TRBJ2-3 | TRBV7-2 | NA
AWSGGVRQPQH | TRBJ1-5 | TRBV30 | NA
ASSPSWGRSSYNEQF | TRBJ2-1 | TRBV19 | NA